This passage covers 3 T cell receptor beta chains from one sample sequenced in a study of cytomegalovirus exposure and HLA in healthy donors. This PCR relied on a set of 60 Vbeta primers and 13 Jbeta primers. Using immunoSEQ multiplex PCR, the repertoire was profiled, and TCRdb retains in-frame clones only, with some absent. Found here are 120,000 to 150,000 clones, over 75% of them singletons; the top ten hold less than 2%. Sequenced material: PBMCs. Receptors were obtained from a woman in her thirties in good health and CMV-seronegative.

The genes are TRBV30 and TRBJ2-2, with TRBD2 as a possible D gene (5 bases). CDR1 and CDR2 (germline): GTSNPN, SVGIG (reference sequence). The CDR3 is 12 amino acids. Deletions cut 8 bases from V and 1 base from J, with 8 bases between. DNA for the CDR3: TGTGCCGCCGGAGGGAACACCGGGGAGCTGTTTTTT. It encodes CAAGGNTGELFF.

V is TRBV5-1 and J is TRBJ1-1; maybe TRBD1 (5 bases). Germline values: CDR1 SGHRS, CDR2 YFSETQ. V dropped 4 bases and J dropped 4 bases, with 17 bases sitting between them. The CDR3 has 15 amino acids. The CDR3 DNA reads TGCGCCAGCAGCCCTCCGGGTACAGGAACCACTGAAGCTTTCTTT. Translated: CASSPPGTGTTEAFF. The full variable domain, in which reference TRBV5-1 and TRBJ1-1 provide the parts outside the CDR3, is KAGVTQTPRYLIKTRGQQVTLSCSPISGHRSVSWYQQTPGQGLQFLFEYFSETQRNKGNFPGRFSGRQFSNSRSEMNVSTLELGDSALYLCASSPPGTGTTEAFFGQGTRLTVV.

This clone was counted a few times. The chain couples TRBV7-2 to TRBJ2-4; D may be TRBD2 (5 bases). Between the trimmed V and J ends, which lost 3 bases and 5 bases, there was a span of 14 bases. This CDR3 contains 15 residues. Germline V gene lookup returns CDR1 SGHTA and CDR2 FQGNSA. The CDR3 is CASSFQRLRENIQYF. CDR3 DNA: TGTGCCAGCAGCTTCCAGCGGTTAAGGGAAAACATTCAGTACTTC.